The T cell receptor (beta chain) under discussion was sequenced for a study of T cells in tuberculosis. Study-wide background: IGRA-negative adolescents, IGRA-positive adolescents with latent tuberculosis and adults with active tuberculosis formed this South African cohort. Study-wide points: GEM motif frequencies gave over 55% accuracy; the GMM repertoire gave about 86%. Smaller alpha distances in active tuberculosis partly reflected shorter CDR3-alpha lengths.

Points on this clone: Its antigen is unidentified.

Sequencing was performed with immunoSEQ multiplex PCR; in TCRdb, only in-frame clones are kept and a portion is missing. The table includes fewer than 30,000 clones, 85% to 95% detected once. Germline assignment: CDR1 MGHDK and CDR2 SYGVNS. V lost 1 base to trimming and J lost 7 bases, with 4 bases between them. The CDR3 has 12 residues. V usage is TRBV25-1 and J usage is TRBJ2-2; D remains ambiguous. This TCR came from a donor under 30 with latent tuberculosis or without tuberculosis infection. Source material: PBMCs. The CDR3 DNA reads TGTGCCAGCAGTGAATCCATCGGGGAGCTGTTTTTT. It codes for CASSESIGELFF.